The next 24 T cell receptor beta chains were all read from a single sample in a study of T cell responses to AZD1222 COVID-19 vaccine. The method was immunoSEQ multiplex PCR; TCRdb's version includes in-frame clones alone and lacks a portion of them. The repertoire holds about 180,000 clones, with roughly 88% as singletons. This specimen consisted of peripheral blood, obtained on day 0 of AZD1222 vaccination. These TCRs come from an adult in good health.

This chain joins TRBV27 and TRBJ1-2; D is unclear. This CDR3 comprises 11 residues. Germline assignment: CDR1 MNHEY and CDR2 SMNVEV (reference sequence). V lost 8 bases and J 6 bases, leaving 10 bases between the germline ends. The CDR3 DNA sequence: TGTGCCAGCCTCGGTGGCGATGGCTACACCTTC. Its protein is CASLGGDGYTF.

The chain combines TRBV6-1 with TRBJ1-1; 7 nucleotides match TRBD1. Germline trimming cut 3 bases from V and 3 bases from J; bases unmatched to any gene: 7. Germline V lookup: CDR1 MNHNS, CDR2 SASEGT. This CDR3 region has 15 residues. CDR3 protein: CASSDGRGLDTEAFF. The CDR3 DNA follows: TGTGCCAGCAGTGACGGCAGGGGGTTGGACACTGAAGCTTTCTTT.

The V gene is TRBV27, the J gene TRBJ1-2; 9 nucleotides align to TRBD1. V shed 5 bases, J shed 0 bases, and the junction held 4 bases outside the gene matches. This CDR3 contains 15 residues. CDR1 and CDR2 from the germline V gene are MNHEY and SMNVEV (reference sequence). DNA for the CDR3: TGTGCCAGCAGTATCACAGGGGGCTCTAACTATGGCTACACCTTC. Translation gives CASSITGGSNYGYTF.

The J gene is TRBJ1-1, the V gene TRBV7-9; possibly TRBD1 for D (5 bases). The CDR3 has 12 amino acids. Trimming stripped 3 bases from V and 11 bases from J, with 13 bases between. Germline V gene lookup returns CDR1 SEHNR and CDR2 FQNEAQ (reference sequence). The CDR3: CASSFSTEGAFF. CDR3 bases: TGTGCCAGCAGCTTTTCGACTGAGGGGGCTTTCTTT.

The J gene is TRBJ1-1, the V gene TRBV5-1, with TRBD1 as a possible D gene (5 bases). This CDR3 contains 14 residues. Trimming took 4 bases from V and 1 from J, leaving 11 bases between them. Germline CDR1 reads SGHRS; CDR2 reads YFSETQ. In nucleotides, the CDR3 is TGCGCCAGCAGCCTACAGGTGACGAACACTGAAGCTTTCTTT. This gives the protein CASSLQVTNTEAFF.

V gene TRBV11-1 combines with J gene TRBJ2-1; 7 bases map to TRBD1. This CDR3 comprises 16 residues. CDR1 is SGHAT and CDR2 is FQDESV in the germline V gene (reference sequence). J lost 4 bases, V lost 5 bases, and 11 bases had no gene match. CDR3: CASSAELGTAYNEQFF. The CDR3 DNA is TGTGCCAGCAGCGCCGAATTAGGGACAGCTTACAATGAGCAGTTCTTC.

This chain connects TRBV20-1 to TRBJ2-2; perhaps D is TRBD1 or TRBD2 (5 bases each). Per germline, CDR1 DFQATT and CDR2 SNEGSKA (reference sequence). This CDR3 comprises 14 residues. Deletions cut 3 bases from V and 6 bases from J, with 14 bases between. The CDR3 DNA reads as TGCAGTGCTAGTCCGGGACGGAGCGCCGGGGAGCTGTTTTTT. As protein: CSASPGRSAGELFF.

Written as DNA, the CDR3 is TGTGCCAGCAGCTTGGTAGATACGCAGTATTTT. It translates to CASSLVDTQYF. This chain links TRBV7-9 with TRBJ2-3, with D hard to call. The germline V and J ends were trimmed by 3 bases and 5 bases, with 3 bases remaining between them. The germline V gene has CDR1 SEHNR and CDR2 FQNEAQ (reference sequence). The CDR3 has 11 residues.

This clone appeared a few times. V gene TRBV2 combines with J gene TRBJ2-3; D is unclear. CDR1 is SNHLY and CDR2 is FYNNEI in the germline V gene. Trimming removed 7 bases at V and 5 bases at J, with 7 bases between. The CDR3 runs to 11 residues. CDR3 in amino acids: CASTTKDTQYF. CDR3 in DNA: TGTGCCAGCACCACTAAAGATACGCAGTATTTT.

CDR3 bases: TGTGCCAGCAGTGGAGGACGTACGAACACCGGGGAGCTGTTTTTT. Translated: CASSGGRTNTGELFF. The V and J genes are TRBV25-1 and TRBJ2-2; no firm D call. V was shortened by 4 bases and J by 0 bases, with 9 bases between the two germline ends. In germline, CDR1 is MGHDK, CDR2 SYGVNS. The CDR3 consists of 15 residues.

The chain is built from TRBV7-8 and TRBJ1-1, with D uncertain. This CDR3 has 15 amino acids. Trimming left V 1 base short and J 4 bases short, with 13 bases between. The germline V gene encodes CDR1 SGHVS and CDR2 FQNEAQ. The CDR3 nucleotides are TGTGCCAGCAGCTTAGAAGGAGCGGTGGGCACTGAAGCTTTCTTT. Translated, it gives CASSLEGAVGTEAFF.

The chain combines TRBV30 with TRBJ2-2; D is ambiguous. This CDR3 comprises 13 residues. The ends were cut back, 3 bases at V and 5 bases at J, with 10 bases in the middle. CDR1 GTSNPN and CDR2 SVGIG come from the germline V gene (reference sequence). Here the CDR3 reads CAWRTYRTGELFF. DNA for the CDR3: TGTGCCTGGAGGACATACCGGACCGGGGAGCTGTTTTTT.

J is TRBJ2-5 and V is TRBV9, with 7 bases that match TRBD1. With V trimmed by 2 bases and J by 2 bases, 9 bases remained unmatched. The CDR3 is 16 residues long. Germline V gene sequence: CDR1 SGDLS, CDR2 YYNGEE. The CDR3 loop reads CASSVPGTGEQETQYF. The CDR3 coding sequence is TGTGCCAGCAGCGTCCCGGGCACAGGGGAACAAGAGACCCAGTACTTC.

The J gene is TRBJ1-2, the V gene TRBV12-3 or TRBV12-4; TRBD1 agrees at 8 bases. V lost 6 bases to trimming and J lost 4 bases; unmatched junction nucleotides: 4. The CDR3 loop spans 13 amino acids. CDR3 residues: CASRPGTGYGYTF. The CDR3 nucleotides are TGTGCCAGCAGGCCCGGGACAGGCTATGGCTACACCTTC.

The chain is built from TRBV19 and TRBJ2-3, with 7 bases identical to TRBD2. The CDR3 contains 15 residues. V shed 4 bases, J shed 2 bases, and the junction held 6 bases outside the gene matches. CDR1 LNHDA and CDR2 SQIVND come from the germline V gene (reference sequence). As DNA, the CDR3 is TGTGCCAGTAGTAGGACTAGTTATGTCACAGATACGCAGTATTTT. Its translation is CASSRTSYVTDTQYF.

The chain links TRBV9 to TRBJ1-3, with 7 bases fitting TRBD1. CDR1 and CDR2 from the germline V gene are SGDLS and YYNGEE. Trimming at V came to 4 bases and at J to 2 bases, leaving 6 bases not matched to a gene. The CDR3 extends over 15 amino acids. CDR3 sequence: CASSPRGDPGNTIYF. In nucleotides, the CDR3 is TGTGCCAGCAGCCCCAGGGGGGATCCTGGAAACACCATATATTTT.

J is TRBJ2-1 and V is TRBV10-1; TRBD1 or TRBD2 may be the D gene (7 bases each). Germline V gives CDR1 WNHNN, CDR2 SYGVQD (reference sequence). This CDR3 is built from 19 residues. Trimming took 4 bases from V and 0 from J, leaving 22 bases between them. CDR3 loop: CASSGPRGGRGRSYNEQFF. The CDR3 region has the DNA TGCGCCAGCAGTGGTCCCAGAGGAGGGAGGGGGCGCTCCTACAATGAGCAGTTCTTC.

The genes are TRBV23-1 and TRBJ1-5; 10 nucleotides line up with TRBD1. TRBV23-1 is designated an ORF whose function remains uncertain. V gave up 0 bases and J gave up 2 bases; unmatched junction bases: 4. The CDR3 sequence is 17 residues long. DNA for the CDR3: TGCGCCAGCAGTCAATCGCGGGACAGGGGATGCAATCAGCCCCAGCATTTT. It encodes CASSQSRDRGCNQPQHF.

The chain uses TRBV5-1 and TRBJ2-1; D possibly uses TRBD1 or TRBD2 (5 bases each). The CDR3 runs 13 residues. V was clipped by 3 bases and J by 9 bases, with 13 bases between them. Germline V gene data show CDR1 as SGHRS and CDR2 as YFSETQ. The CDR3 DNA is TGCGCCAGCAGCTACTCCCTGAGGGGTGAGCAGTTCTTC. Translated: CASSYSLRGEQFF.

The J gene is TRBJ2-7, the V gene TRBV18; D may be TRBD2 (5 bases). The germline V gene has CDR1 KGHSH and CDR2 LQKENI. The germline V and J ends were trimmed by 5 bases and 4 bases, with 9 bases remaining between them. There are 12 residues in the CDR3. Written as DNA, the CDR3 is TGTGCCAGCTCAGCGGGTGGTTACGAGCAGTACTTC. Its protein product is CASSAGGYEQYF.

This chain uses TRBV27 with TRBJ2-5, with 11 bases identical to TRBD1. Germline V CDR1 and CDR2: MNHEY, SMNVEV (reference sequence). Germline trimming cut 6 bases from V and 5 bases from J; bases unmatched to any gene: 14. The CDR3 has 17 residues. The CDR3 nucleotides read TGTGCCAGCAGCCCCCTGGTTGGGACAGGGGGTATGGAGACCCAGTACTTC. It is translated as CASSPLVGTGGMETQYF.

This rearrangement joins TRBV19 to TRBJ1-2; D gene ambiguous. Trimming shortened V by 8 bases and J by 2 bases, and 9 bases separated the two germline ends. In germline, CDR1 is LNHDA, CDR2 SQIVND (reference sequence). This CDR3 has 12 residues. This chain's CDR3 is CASFTTNYGYTF. CDR3 DNA: TGTGCCAGTTTTACTACAAACTATGGCTACACCTTC.

The chain has TRBV28 and TRBJ1-6; TRBD1 is a possible D gene (5 bases). Trimming removed 2 bases from V and 9 bases from J, with 11 bases in between. CDR3 size: 14 residues. The germline CDR1 and CDR2 sequences are MDHEN and SYDVKM. CDR3 coding DNA: TGTGCCAGCAGTTTAATTGCGAGGGGTTCACCCCTCCACTTT. Translating it yields CASSLIARGSPLHF.

The V gene is TRBV11-3, the J gene TRBJ1-2; D is unclear. Between the trimmed V and J ends, which lost 5 bases and 7 bases, there was a span of 17 bases. The length of the CDR3 is 14 residues. Germline CDR1 reads SGHNT; CDR2 reads YENEEA. The CDR3: CASSPRAGKFGYTF. The CDR3 DNA sequence: TGTGCCAGCAGCCCCCGGGCGGGAAAGTTTGGCTACACCTTC.